This T cell receptor (beta chain) was sequenced for a study of HIV-infected patients and healthy controls. All unsorted peripheral T cells were captured because whole blood was used without fractionation. Donors lacked febrile or AIDS-related illness, tumors, and hepatitis B or C coinfection. Comments on this clonotype: Its antigen is unknown.

Approximately 500 ng RNA was reverse transcribed with alpha and beta constant-region primers. Alpha and beta chain libraries were made separately by chain-specific third strand synthesis with multiplexing indices. A 5' RACE adapter with a random hexamer and the SP2 primer site was joined to cDNA. After a brief PCR adding P5, P7 and a second index, roughly 25 amplification cycles followed. TCRdb called the 5' RACE reads again in MiXCR, with one record for every CDR3 protein. The sample shows about 10,000 distinct CDR3 sequences, around 4.9% of them seen only once. General study results and limits: Significantly higher mean Gini indices appeared in HIV-infected repertoires, possibly reflecting oligoclonality.

The V and J ends lost 4 bases and 15 bases respectively, with 22 bases between them. There are 14 residues in the CDR3. Per the germline V gene, CDR1 is SGHVS and CDR2 is FNYEAQ. The sample here was blood, taken before antiretroviral therapy. This clonotype originated in an adult with HIV infection. V usage is TRBV7-6 and J usage is TRBJ2-1, with D perhaps TRBD1 or TRBD2 (5 bases each). CDR3 protein: CASSSRDRYNDRFF. The CDR3 nucleotides read TGTGCCAGCAGCTCCCGGGACCGATACAATGATCGGTTCTTC.